The entry that follows covers one T cell receptor beta chain sequence. Antigen: not known. The CDR3 covers 12 residues. Germline V CDR1 and CDR2: LNHDA, SQIVND (reference sequence). V shed 5 bases and J shed 7 bases, with 8 bases lying between them. Sequencing was performed with immunoSEQ multiplex PCR; in TCRdb, only in-frame clones are kept and a portion is missing. This table has 150,000 to 200,000 clones, about 85% appearing once. This sample was taken from a study of T cell responses to AZD1222 COVID-19 vaccine. Study-wide results and limits: Spike-specific TCRs gained breadth and depth after people received two AZD1222 doses.

The receptor comes from an adult in good health. The sample was peripheral blood, taken on day 0 of AZD1222 vaccination. This chain links TRBV19 with TRBJ1-4, with D hard to call. The CDR3: CASSVRSEKLFF. The CDR3 coding sequence is TGTGCCAGTAGTGTCCGTTCTGAAAAACTGTTTTTT.